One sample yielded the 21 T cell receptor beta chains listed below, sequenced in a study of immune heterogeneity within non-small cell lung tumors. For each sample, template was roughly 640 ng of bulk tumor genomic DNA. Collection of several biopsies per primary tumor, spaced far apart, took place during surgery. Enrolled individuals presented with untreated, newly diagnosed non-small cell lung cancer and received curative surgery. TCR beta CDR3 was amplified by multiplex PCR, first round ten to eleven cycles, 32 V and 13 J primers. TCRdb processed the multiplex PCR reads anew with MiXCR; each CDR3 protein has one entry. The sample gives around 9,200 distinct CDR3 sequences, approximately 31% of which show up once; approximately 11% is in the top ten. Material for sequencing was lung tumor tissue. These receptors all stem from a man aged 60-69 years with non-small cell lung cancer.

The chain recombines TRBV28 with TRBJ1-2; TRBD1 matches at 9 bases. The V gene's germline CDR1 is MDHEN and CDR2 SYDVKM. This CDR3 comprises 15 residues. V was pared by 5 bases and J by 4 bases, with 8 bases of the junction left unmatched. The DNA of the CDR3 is TGTGCCAGCAGTCGGGACAGGGATAAGAGCTATGGCTACACCTTC. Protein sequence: CASSRDRDKSYGYTF.

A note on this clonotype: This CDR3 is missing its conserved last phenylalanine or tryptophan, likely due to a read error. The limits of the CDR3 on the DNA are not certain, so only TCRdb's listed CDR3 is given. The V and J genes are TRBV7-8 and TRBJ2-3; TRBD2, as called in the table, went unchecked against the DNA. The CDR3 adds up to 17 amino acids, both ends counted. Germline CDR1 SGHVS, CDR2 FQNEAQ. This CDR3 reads CASSLGLARSYEQYFGP.

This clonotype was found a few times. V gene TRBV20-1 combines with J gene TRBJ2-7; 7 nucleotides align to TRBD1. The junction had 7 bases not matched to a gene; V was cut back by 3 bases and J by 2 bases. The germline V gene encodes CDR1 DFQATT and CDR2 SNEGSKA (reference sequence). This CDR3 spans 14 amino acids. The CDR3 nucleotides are TGCAGTGCTAGCTGGGACAGATCAACCTACGAGCAGTACTTC. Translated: CSASWDRSTYEQYF.

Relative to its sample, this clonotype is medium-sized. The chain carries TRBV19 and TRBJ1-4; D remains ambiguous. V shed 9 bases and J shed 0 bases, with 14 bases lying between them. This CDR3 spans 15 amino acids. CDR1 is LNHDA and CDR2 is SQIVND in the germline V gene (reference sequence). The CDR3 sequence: CASRTGESTNEKLFF. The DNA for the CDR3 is TGTGCCAGCCGGACGGGAGAGTCAACTAATGAAAAACTGTTTTTT.

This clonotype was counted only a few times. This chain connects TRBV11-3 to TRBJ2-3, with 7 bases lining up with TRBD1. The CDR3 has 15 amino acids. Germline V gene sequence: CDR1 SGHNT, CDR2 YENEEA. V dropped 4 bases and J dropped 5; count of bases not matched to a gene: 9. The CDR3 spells CASSSRQGGGDTQYF. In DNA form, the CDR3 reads TGTGCCAGCAGCTCCCGACAGGGCGGTGGAGATACGCAGTATTTT.

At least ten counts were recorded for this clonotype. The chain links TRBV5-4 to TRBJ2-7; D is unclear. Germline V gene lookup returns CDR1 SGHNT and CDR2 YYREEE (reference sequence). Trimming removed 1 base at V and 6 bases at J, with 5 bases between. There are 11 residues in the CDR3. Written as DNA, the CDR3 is TGTGCCAGCAGCTTGAACGGCGAGCAGTACTTC. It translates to CASSLNGEQYF.

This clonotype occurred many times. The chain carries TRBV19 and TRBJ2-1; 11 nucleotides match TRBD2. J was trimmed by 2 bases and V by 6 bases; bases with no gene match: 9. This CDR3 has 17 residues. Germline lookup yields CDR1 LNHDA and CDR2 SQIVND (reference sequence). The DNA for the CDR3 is TGTGCCAGTAGCCGACCACCGACTAGCGGGACCTACAATGAGCAGTTCTTC. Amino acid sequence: CASSRPPTSGTYNEQFF.

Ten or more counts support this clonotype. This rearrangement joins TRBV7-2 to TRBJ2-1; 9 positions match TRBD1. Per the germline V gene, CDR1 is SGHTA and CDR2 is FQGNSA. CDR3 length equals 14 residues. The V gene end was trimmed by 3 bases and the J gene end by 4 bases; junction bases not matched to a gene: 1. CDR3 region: CASSLTGGYNEQFF. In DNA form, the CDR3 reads TGTGCCAGCAGCTTGACAGGGGGTTACAATGAGCAGTTCTTC.

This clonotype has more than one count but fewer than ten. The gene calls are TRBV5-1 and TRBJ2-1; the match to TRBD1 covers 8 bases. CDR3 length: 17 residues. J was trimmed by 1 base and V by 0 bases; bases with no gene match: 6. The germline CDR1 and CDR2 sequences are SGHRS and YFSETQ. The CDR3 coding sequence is TGCGCCAGCAGCTTGGAGCCCAGGGGGCGGTCCTACAATGAGCAGTTCTTC. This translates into CASSLEPRGRSYNEQFF.

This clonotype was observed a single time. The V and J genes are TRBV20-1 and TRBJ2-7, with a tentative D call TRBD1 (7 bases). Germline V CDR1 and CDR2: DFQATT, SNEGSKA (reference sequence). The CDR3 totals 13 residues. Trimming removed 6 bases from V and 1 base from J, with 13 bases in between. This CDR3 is CSARDSQSYEQYF. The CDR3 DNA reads TGCAGTGCGCGGGACAGCCAGTCCTACGAGCAGTACTTC.

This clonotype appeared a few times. The CDR3 loop is CASSLAAGAPETQYF. CDR3 DNA sequence: TGTGCCAGCAGCTTGGCGGCAGGGGCCCCAGAGACCCAGTACTTC. This chain connects TRBV7-3 to TRBJ2-5; a possible D gene is TRBD1 (6 bases). V was cut by 3 bases and J by 4 bases, with 15 bases left in between. The length of the CDR3 is 15 residues. CDR1 is SGHTA and CDR2 is FQGTGA in the germline V gene.

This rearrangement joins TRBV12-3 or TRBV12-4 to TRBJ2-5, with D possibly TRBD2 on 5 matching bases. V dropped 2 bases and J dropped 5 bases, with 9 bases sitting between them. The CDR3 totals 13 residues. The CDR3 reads CASSLSGIETQYF. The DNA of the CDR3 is TGTGCCAGCAGTTTATCGGGGATCGAGACCCAGTACTTC.

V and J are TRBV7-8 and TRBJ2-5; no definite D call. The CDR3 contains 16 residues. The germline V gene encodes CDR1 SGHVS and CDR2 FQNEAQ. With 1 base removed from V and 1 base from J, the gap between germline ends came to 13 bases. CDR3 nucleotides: TGTGCCAGCAGCTTAGTTTTGATCAGCACCCAAGAGACCCAGTACTTC. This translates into CASSLVLISTQETQYF.

The CDR3 bases are TGTGCCAGCAGCTTGGGGCAGGGGGCGGCTAACTATGGCTACACCTTC. Its translation: CASSLGQGAANYGYTF. The chain joins TRBV5-4 to TRBJ1-2; 8 bases are shared with TRBD1. The V gene end was trimmed by 0 bases and the J gene end by 0 bases; junction bases not matched to a gene: 4. CDR1 and CDR2 from the germline V gene are SGHNT and YYREEE (reference sequence). The CDR3 is 16 amino acids.

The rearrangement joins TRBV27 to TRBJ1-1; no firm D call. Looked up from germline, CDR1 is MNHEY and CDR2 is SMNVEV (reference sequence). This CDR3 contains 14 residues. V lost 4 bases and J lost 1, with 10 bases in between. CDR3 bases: TGTGCCAGCAGTTACTTGAACCCGAACACTGAAGCTTTCTTT. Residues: CASSYLNPNTEAFF.

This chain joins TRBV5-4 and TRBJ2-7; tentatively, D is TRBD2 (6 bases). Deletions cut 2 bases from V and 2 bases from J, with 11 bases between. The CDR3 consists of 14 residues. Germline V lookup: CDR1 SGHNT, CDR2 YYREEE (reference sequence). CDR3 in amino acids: CASSFPSEPYEQYF. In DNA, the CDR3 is TGTGCCAGCAGCTTTCCTAGCGAGCCCTACGAGCAGTACTTC.

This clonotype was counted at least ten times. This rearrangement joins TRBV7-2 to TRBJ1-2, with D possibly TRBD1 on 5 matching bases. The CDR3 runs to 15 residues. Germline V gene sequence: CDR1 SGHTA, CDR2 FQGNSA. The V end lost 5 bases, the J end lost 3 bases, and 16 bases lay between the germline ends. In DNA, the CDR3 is TGTGCCAGCAGCCCTCGGGGGGGTCTGCACTATGGCTACACCTTC. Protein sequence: CASSPRGGLHYGYTF.

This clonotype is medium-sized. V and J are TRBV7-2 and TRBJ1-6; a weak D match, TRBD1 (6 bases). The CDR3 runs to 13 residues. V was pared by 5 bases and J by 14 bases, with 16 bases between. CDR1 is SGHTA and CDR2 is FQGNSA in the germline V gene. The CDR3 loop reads CASSPGGPFALHF. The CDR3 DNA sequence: TGTGCCAGCAGCCCGGGGGGCCCTTTTGCCCTCCACTTT.

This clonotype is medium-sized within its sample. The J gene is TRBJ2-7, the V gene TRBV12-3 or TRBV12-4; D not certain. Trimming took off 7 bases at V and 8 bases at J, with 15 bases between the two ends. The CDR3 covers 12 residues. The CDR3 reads CASNGGPGQQYF. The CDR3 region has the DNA TGTGCCAGCAACGGCGGTCCTGGACAGCAGTACTTC.

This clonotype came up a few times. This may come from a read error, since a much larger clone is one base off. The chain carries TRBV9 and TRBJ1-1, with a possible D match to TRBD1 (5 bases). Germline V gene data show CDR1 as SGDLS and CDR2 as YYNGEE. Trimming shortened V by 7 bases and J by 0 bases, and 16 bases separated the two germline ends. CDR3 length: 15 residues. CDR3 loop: CASGRLSTVNTEAFF. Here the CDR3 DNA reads TGTGCCAGCGGCAGATTGTCGACAGTGAACACTGAAGCTTTCTTT.

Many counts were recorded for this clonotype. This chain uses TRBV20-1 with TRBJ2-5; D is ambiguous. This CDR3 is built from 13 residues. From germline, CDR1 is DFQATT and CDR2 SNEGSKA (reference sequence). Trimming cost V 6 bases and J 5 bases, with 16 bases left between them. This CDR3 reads CSANPGYGETQYF. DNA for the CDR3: TGCAGTGCCAATCCAGGATATGGGGAGACCCAGTACTTC.